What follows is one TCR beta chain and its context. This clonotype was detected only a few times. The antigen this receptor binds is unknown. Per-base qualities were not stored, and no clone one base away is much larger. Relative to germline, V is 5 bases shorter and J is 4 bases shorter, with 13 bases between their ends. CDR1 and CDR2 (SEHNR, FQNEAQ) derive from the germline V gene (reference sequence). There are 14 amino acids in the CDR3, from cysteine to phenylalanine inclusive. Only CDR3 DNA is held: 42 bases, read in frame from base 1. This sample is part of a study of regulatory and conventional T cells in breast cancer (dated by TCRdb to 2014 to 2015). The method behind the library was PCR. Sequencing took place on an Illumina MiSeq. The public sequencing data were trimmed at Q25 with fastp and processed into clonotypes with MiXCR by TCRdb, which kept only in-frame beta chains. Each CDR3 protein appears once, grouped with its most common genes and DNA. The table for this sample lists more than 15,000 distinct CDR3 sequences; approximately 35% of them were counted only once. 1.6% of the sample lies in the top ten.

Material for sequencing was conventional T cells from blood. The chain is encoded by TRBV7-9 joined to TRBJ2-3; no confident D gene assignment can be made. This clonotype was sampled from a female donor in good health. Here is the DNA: TGTGCCAGCAGCCCCGGGCCTGGGGCAGATACGCAGTATTTT. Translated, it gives CASSPGPGADTQYF.